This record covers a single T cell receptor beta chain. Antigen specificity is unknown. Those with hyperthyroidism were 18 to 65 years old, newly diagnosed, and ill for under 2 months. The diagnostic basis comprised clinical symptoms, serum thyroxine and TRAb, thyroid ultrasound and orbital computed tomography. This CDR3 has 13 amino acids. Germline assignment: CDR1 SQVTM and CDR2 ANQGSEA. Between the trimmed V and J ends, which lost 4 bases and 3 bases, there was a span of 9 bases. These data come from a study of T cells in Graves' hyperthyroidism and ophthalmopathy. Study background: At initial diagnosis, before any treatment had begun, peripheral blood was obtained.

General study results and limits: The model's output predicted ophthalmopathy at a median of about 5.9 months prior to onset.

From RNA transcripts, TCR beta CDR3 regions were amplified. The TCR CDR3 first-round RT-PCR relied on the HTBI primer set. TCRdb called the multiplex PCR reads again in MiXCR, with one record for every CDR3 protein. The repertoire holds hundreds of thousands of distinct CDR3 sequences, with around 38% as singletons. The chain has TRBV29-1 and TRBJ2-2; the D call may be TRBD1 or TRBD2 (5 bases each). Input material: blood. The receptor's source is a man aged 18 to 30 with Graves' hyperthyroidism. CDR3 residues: CSVVRDDTGELFF. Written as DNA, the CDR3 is TGCAGCGTTGTCCGGGACGACACCGGGGAGCTGTTTTTT.